This T cell receptor (beta chain) was observed in a study of CD8+CD57+ T cells in acquired aplastic anemia. Trimming removed 6 bases from V and 4 bases from J; junction bases left unmatched: 3. The V gene's germline CDR1 is SGHTA and CDR2 FQGTGA. The CDR3 has 13 residues. Genomic DNA constituted the template upon which TCR beta VDJ and CDR3 profiling was performed. TCRdb itself ran the reads through MiXCR, one entry per CDR3 protein. The top ten clones hold about half of a sample with approximately 200,000 distinct CDR3 sequences, less than 65% of them seen once. The sequenced sample consisted of sorted CD4+, CD8+, or CD8+CD57+ T cells (not recorded which) from PBMCs. The V and J genes are TRBV7-3 and TRBJ2-3; 8 nucleotides match TRBD1. The source of this sequence is a human donor with severe aplastic anemia or a healthy control (not recorded which). The CDR3 region is CASSGQGSDTQYF. In nucleotides, the CDR3 is TGTGCCAGCAGTGGACAGGGATCAGATACGCAGTATTTT.